This entry describes one T cell receptor beta chain. All of the isolated RNA was reverse transcribed, so expressed TCRB transcripts were sequenced. Data came from immunoSEQ multiplex PCR; TCRdb stores just in-frame clones and leaves some out. The table lists about 360,000 clones, 10% to 15% of them singletons. The CDR3 totals 17 residues. V dropped 6 bases and J dropped 2 bases, with 20 bases sitting between them. Germline-derived CDR1 and CDR2 are MNHEY and SMNVEV (reference sequence). The data derive from a study of beta chain features in type 1 diabetes. The sample taken for sequencing was naive CD4+ T cells from blood. The gene calls are TRBV27 and TRBJ1-5; perhaps TRBD1 as D (5 bases). This clonotype originated in a man aged 18 to 30 in good health. The DNA of the CDR3 is TGTGCCAGCAGAAGGGGTACGTTCGTCGGTGGCAATCAGCCCCAGCATTTT. Translation gives CASRRGTFVGGNQPQHF.